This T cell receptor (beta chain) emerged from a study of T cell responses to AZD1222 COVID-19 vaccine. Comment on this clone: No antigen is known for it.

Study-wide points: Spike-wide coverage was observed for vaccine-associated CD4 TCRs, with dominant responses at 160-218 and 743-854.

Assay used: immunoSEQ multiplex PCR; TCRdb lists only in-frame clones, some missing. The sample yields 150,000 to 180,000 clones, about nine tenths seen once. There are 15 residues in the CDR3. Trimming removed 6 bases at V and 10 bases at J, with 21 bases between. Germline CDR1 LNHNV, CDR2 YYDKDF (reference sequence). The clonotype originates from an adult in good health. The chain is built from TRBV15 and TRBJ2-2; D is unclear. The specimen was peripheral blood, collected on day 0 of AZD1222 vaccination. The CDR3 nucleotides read TGTGCCACCAGTGTAGGGTCAGAGAGGCGCAAGGAGCTGTTTTTT. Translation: CATSVGSERRKELFF.